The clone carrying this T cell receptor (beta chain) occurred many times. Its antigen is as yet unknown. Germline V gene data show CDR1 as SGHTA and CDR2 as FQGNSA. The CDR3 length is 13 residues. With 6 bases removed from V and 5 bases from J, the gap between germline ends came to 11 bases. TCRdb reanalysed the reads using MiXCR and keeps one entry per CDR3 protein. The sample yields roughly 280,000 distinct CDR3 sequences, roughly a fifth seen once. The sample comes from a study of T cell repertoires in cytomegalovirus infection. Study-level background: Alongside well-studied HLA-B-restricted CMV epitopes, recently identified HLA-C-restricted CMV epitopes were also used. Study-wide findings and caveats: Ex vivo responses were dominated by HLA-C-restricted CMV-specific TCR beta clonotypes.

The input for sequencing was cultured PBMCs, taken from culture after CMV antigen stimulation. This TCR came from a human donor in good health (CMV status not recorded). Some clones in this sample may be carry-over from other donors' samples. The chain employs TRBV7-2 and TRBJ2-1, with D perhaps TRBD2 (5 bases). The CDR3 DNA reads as TGTGCCAGCAGGAGCGGACCAGACAATGAGCAGTTCTTC. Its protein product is CASRSGPDNEQFF.